This is a list of T cell receptor beta chains from one sample in a study of cytomegalovirus exposure and HLA in healthy donors. The table came from immunoSEQ multiplex PCR; TCRdb's copy has only in-frame clones and leaves some out. The sample records 150,000 to 200,000 clones, approximately 84% being singletons. The specimen sequenced was PBMCs. These receptors originate from a young woman in good health and CMV-seropositive. CDR3s include the opening cysteine and the closing phenylalanine or tryptophan. A D gene is named only where the DNA matches it firmly.

v_call	j_call	d_call	cdr3_aa
TRBV4-2	TRBJ1-4	TRBD1	CASSQDRQGKLFF
TRBV5-4	TRBJ2-1	.	CASSFMGGSYNEQFF
TRBV9	TRBJ2-3	TRBD2	CASSVDPSGGAVDTQYF
TRBV2	TRBJ1-5	TRBD1	CASSFGQGVMQPQHF
TRBV6-1	TRBJ2-2	.	CASSEERAGELFF
TRBV13	TRBJ2-3	TRBD1	CASSKDRSDTQYF
TRBV6-5	TRBJ1-1	TRBD1	CATTGGIGNTEAFF
TRBV6-4	TRBJ1-2	.	CASRRASRGYGYTF
TRBV2	TRBJ1-6	TRBD1	CASNDPRQGASYNSPLHF
TRBV7-9	TRBJ2-5	.	CASSFVAGSQETQYF
TRBV21-1	TRBJ2-7	.	CAISLDSYEQYF
TRBV19	TRBJ2-7	.	CASSIAAVSYEQYF
TRBV19	TRBJ1-1	.	CASSAQGSTEAFF
TRBV10-3	TRBJ1-1	.	CAISEVQNTEAFF
TRBV19	TRBJ1-5	.	CASSIEDSANQPQHF
TRBV19	TRBJ1-4	.	CASSLEGLGDEKLFF
TRBV18	TRBJ1-2	.	CASSPDKNYGYTF
TRBV7-2	TRBJ2-3	.	CASSQGAPVTDTQYF
TRBV11-2	TRBJ2-1	.	CASSPGPRAPNEQFF
TRBV19	TRBJ1-4	.	CASRSRGVNEKLFF
TRBV5-8	TRBJ1-2	.	CASSPRSGKDGYTF
TRBV6-9	TRBJ2-2	.	CASSHGPGETGELFF
TRBV6-5	TRBJ2-1	.	CASSYRGDEQFF
TRBV5-1	TRBJ2-7	.	CASSPPQGYEQYF
TRBV15	TRBJ1-5	.	CATSREVNIGARSNQPQHF
TRBV6-4	TRBJ1-6	.	CASSESDSVNSPLHF
TRBV29-1	TRBJ2-4	TRBD2	CSVAGQGGILAKNIQYF
TRBV5-1	TRBJ2-3	.	CASSIRGYQTDTQYF
TRBV7-9	TRBJ2-7	.	CASSPPTEYEQYF
TRBV13	TRBJ2-3	TRBD2	CASSLGLASDTQYF
TRBV6-5	TRBJ2-7	.	CASSYAQGGEQYF
TRBV18	TRBJ2-1	TRBD2	CASSPGLAGLNEQFF
TRBV5-4	TRBJ2-5	.	CASSFRVWVGQETQYF
TRBV5-1	TRBJ2-5	.	CASSFSPQYF
TRBV19	TRBJ2-6	TRBD2	CASSIGGSGANVLTF
TRBV6-1	TRBJ2-7	TRBD2	CASSALAGNPYEQYF
TRBV6-1	TRBJ2-5	TRBD1	CASSDPRQGWQETQYF
TRBV7-2	TRBJ2-7	.	CASSLGRYYEQYF
TRBV4-1	TRBJ1-2	.	CASSQAHPFHSPNYGYTF
TRBV5-4	TRBJ2-7	.	CASSLVGGYEQYF
TRBV15	TRBJ1-4	TRBD1	CAISGTGALSEKLFF
TRBV6-1	TRBJ2-5	.	CASSEAKSGQGWPETQYF
TRBV27	TRBJ1-6	.	CASSGWGEANSPLHF
TRBV18	TRBJ1-2	TRBD1	CASSSPTGGGNGYTF
TRBV7-2	TRBJ1-1	TRBD1	CASSARQGGTEAFF
TRBV4-3	TRBJ2-2	.	CASSQGSVYTGELFF
TRBV5-1	TRBJ2-6	.	CASRESYSGANVLTF
TRBV9	TRBJ2-3	.	CASSPRDFTDTQYF
TRBV4-1	TRBJ1-4	.	CASSPAPWGEGEKLFF
TRBV5-1	TRBJ2-3	TRBD2	CASSLRGVKTDTQYF
TRBV18	TRBJ2-1	TRBD2	CASSPPDRSGINEQFF
TRBV2	TRBJ2-5	.	CASSEVGLVQETQYF
TRBV6-1	TRBJ2-3	TRBD2	CASSAKRTSLSTDTQYF
TRBV19	TRBJ1-5	.	CASSIADSRQPQHF
TRBV15	TRBJ1-2	TRBD1	CATSREMTGTGYGYTF
TRBV9	TRBJ2-1	TRBD2	CASSVEGAGGLYNEQFF
TRBV2	TRBJ1-1	.	CASRIQGSAFF
TRBV7-8	TRBJ2-3	.	CASSYRRTTGSTDTQYF